This T cell receptor beta chain was profiled in a study of OX40 agonist ivuxolimab in advanced cancers. Study details: Earlier anti-PD-1, anti-PD-L1 or anti-CTLA-4 therapy was permitted; over 35% had received some. Three patients showed partial responses: one hepatocellular carcinoma and two cutaneous melanoma cases.

This table comes from immunoSEQ multiplex PCR, and its TCRdb copy is limited to in-frame clones, with some not included. The sample yields 55,000 to 70,000 clones, over 70% seen once. The receptor was derived from an adult with an advanced solid tumor such as melanoma, head and neck, liver or kidney cancer. The starting material was CD4+ or CD8+ T cells sorted from blood, obtained in a trial of the OX40 agonist ivuxolimab.

This CDR3 reads CASIRAREAFF. CDR3 DNA sequence: TGTGCCAGCATCCGGGCCCGTGAAGCTTTCTTT. The genes are TRBV2 and TRBJ1-1; D remains ambiguous. Looked up from germline, CDR1 is SNHLY and CDR2 is FYNNEI. The CDR3 loop spans 11 amino acids. The ends were cut back, 7 bases at V and 7 bases at J, with 10 bases in the middle.